One sample yielded the 31 T cell receptor beta chains listed below, sequenced in a study of regulatory T cells in long-lasting Graves disease. Arm-PCR with iRepertoire HTBI primers amplified the CDR3 regions for these TCR beta libraries. TCRdb fed the multiplex PCR reads into MiXCR, producing one record per CDR3 protein. The sample records fewer than 550,000 distinct CDR3 sequences, about 17% being singletons. Regarding time point: newly diagnosed GD, antithyroid drugs for less than 3 months. TCR sequences were obtained from RNA taken from PBMCs. The same specimen was also included in a second study, on T cells in Graves' hyperthyroidism and ophthalmopathy.

This specimen consisted of peripheral blood mononuclear cells (PBMCs), obtained at new diagnosis, from a patient treated with antithyroid drugs. These receptors were collected from a woman younger than 30 with Graves disease.

The chain links TRBV3-1 to TRBJ1-6; weak D call: TRBD1 (5 bases). CDR3 length equals 16 residues. Germline V lookup: CDR1 LGHDT, CDR2 YNNKEL (reference sequence). The V gene lost 4 bases and the J gene lost 9 bases, with 19 bases spanning the gap. CDR3 loop: CASSRTPGVDASPLHF. For the CDR3, the DNA is TGTGCCAGCAGCCGCACCCCGGGGGTAGATGCTTCACCCCTCCACTTT.

This clonotype was recorded at least ten times. The chain recombines TRBV28 with TRBJ2-3; 9 bases align to TRBD1. J lost 2 bases, V lost 6 bases, and 12 bases had no gene match. Germline-derived CDR1 and CDR2 are MDHEN and SYDVKM. This CDR3 has 17 residues. This CDR3 is CASSPKGYRGPTDTQYF. In DNA, the CDR3 is TGTGCCAGCAGCCCTAAAGGTTACAGGGGGCCCACAGATACGCAGTATTTT.

This clonotype has ten or more counts. The V and J genes are TRBV6-5 and TRBJ1-5, with a tentative D call TRBD1 (6 bases). Trimming pared 4 bases from V and 3 bases from J, leaving 10 bases between. This CDR3 spans 14 amino acids. Germline-derived CDR1 and CDR2 are MNHEY and SVGAGI. CDR3 bases: TGTGCCAGCAGTTTCGGACAGTTCAATCAGCCCCAGCATTTT. This translates into CASSFGQFNQPQHF.

V usage is TRBV3-1 and J usage is TRBJ2-1; 14 bases agree with TRBD2. The CDR3 is 19 residues long. Germline CDR1 LGHDT, CDR2 YNNKEL (reference sequence). J gave up 4 bases and V 2 bases, and 10 bases lay outside the gene matches. The CDR3 loop reads CASSQTGTSGRSRYNEQFF. The CDR3 DNA sequence: TGTGCCAGCAGCCAAACCGGGACTAGCGGGAGATCTCGATACAATGAGCAGTTCTTC.

The chain is built from TRBV7-3 and TRBJ2-1; TRBD2 might be the D (7 bases). The CDR3 is 17 amino acids. Germline CDR1 and CDR2: SGHTA and FQGTGA. V was clipped by 2 bases and J by 4 bases, with 18 bases between them. The CDR3 sequence is CASSLGYRGGAYNEQFF. The DNA of the CDR3 is TGTGCCAGCAGCTTAGGCTATCGAGGGGGGGCGTACAATGAGCAGTTCTTC.

V is TRBV27 and J is TRBJ2-1; D is unresolved. The V gene lost 3 bases and the J gene lost 1 base, with 10 bases spanning the gap. The CDR3 totals 15 residues. Germline assignment: CDR1 MNHEY and CDR2 SMNVEV (reference sequence). This chain's CDR3 is CASSLRHASYNEQFF. CDR3 DNA sequence: TGTGCCAGCAGTTTGCGTCATGCGTCCTACAATGAGCAGTTCTTC.

This clonotype was detected a few times. The genes are TRBV12-5 and TRBJ2-3; 7 nucleotides match TRBD1. Germline values: CDR1 LGHNT, CDR2 FRNRAP. Trimming removed 3 bases from V and 5 bases from J; junction bases left unmatched: 5. The CDR3 covers 14 residues. Here the CDR3 DNA reads TGTGCTAGTGGTTTCGAGGGGGCCGGAGATACGCAGTATTTT. Translation: CASGFEGAGDTQYF.

A note on this clonotype: This could be a read error, since a much larger clone is one nucleotide away. The chain joins TRBV28 to TRBJ2-7; TRBD1 agrees at 8 bases. The CDR3 is 15 residues long. V lost 3 bases and J lost 3; bases outside the gene matches: 7. Germline V gene lookup returns CDR1 MDHEN and CDR2 SYDVKM. The CDR3 is CASSFAQGVCYEQYF. CDR3 DNA sequence: TGTGCCAGCAGTTTCGCACAGGGGGTATGCTACGAGCAGTACTTC.

This clonotype was seen at least ten times. V gene TRBV20-1 combines with J gene TRBJ2-5; no firm D call. Deletions cut 4 bases from V and 3 bases from J, with 9 bases between. Germline CDR1 DFQATT, CDR2 SNEGSKA (reference sequence). This CDR3 contains 12 residues. The CDR3 sequence is CSATDGEETQYF. The CDR3 region has the DNA TGCAGTGCTACGGACGGAGAAGAGACCCAGTACTTC.

This clonotype came up many times. V usage is TRBV7-2 and J usage is TRBJ2-3; TRBD2 agrees at 13 bases. Germline V gives CDR1 SGHTA, CDR2 FQGNSA. V dropped 5 bases and J dropped 1; count of bases not matched to a gene: 6. CDR3 length: 17 residues. For the CDR3, the DNA is TGTGCCAGCAGCCCGGGACTAGCGGGAAGGGGCACAGATACGCAGTATTTT. Translated: CASSPGLAGRGTDTQYF.

This clonotype was seen ten or more times. The rearrangement uses TRBV30 and TRBJ2-7, with 7 bases that match TRBD2. Germline-derived CDR1 and CDR2 are GTSNPN and SVGIG (reference sequence). The junction had 7 bases not matched to a gene; V was cut back by 0 bases and J by 2 bases. The CDR3 spans 15 residues. The DNA of the CDR3 is TGTGCCTGGAGTGTGGGGGGGTTATTAACCTACGAGCAGTACTTC. Amino acid sequence: CAWSVGGLLTYEQYF.

The chain has TRBV12-3 or TRBV12-4 and TRBJ2-7, with 13 bases lining up with TRBD2. CDR3 length: 17 amino acids. Trimming at V came to 5 bases and at J to 0 bases, leaving 7 bases not matched to a gene. The CDR3 loop reads CASSPRLAGGTSYEQYF. The DNA for the CDR3 is TGTGCCAGCAGTCCCCGACTAGCGGGAGGTACCTCCTACGAGCAGTACTTC.

This clonotype appeared many times. The chain carries TRBV28 and TRBJ1-1, with D perhaps TRBD1 (6 bases). This CDR3 region has 13 residues. Germline V gives CDR1 MDHEN, CDR2 SYDVKM. Deletions cut 9 bases from V and 1 base from J, with 12 bases between. The CDR3 region has the DNA TGTGCCAGTCAGGGGAGGGAGAACACTGAAGCTTTCTTT. This encodes CASQGRENTEAFF.

The gene calls are TRBV28 and TRBJ1-6, with 7 bases fitting TRBD1. This CDR3 is built from 13 residues. CDR1 and CDR2 from the germline V gene are MDHEN and SYDVKM. Trimming took 5 bases from V and 7 from J; bases not matched to a gene: 2. CDR3 in DNA: TGTGCCAGCAGTGACAGGGAGAATTCACCCCTCCACTTT. It specifies CASSDRENSPLHF.

This clonotype was seen many times. The genes are TRBV7-8 and TRBJ2-7, with 10 bases fitting TRBD1. Losses at the gene ends were 2 bases for V and 5 bases for J; bases not matched to a gene: 6. There are 15 residues in the CDR3. In germline, CDR1 is SGHVS, CDR2 FQNEAQ. Written as DNA, the CDR3 is TGTGCCAGCAGCTTATCCGGGACAGGGGTGCACGAGCAGTACTTC. Protein sequence: CASSLSGTGVHEQYF.

On this clonotype: A much larger clone sits a single nucleotide away, making a read error possible. The chain has TRBV12-3 or TRBV12-4 and TRBJ2-7; perhaps TRBD1 as D (6 bases). CDR3 length equals 16 residues. V lost 4 bases and J 7 bases, leaving 23 bases between the germline ends. The DNA for the CDR3 is TGTGCCAGCAGTTGGAGACAGGACCAAACGTGGGATGAGCAGTACTTC. It encodes CASSWRQDQTWDEQYF.

This clonotype was counted ten times or more. The genes are TRBV3-1 and TRBJ2-3, with a weak D call TRBD1 (6 bases). Germline V gene sequence: CDR1 LGHDT, CDR2 YNNKEL (reference sequence). V was clipped by 1 base and J by 5 bases, with 10 bases between them. The CDR3 contains 14 residues. The CDR3 region has the DNA TGTGCCAGCAGCCAAGGGGACATATTAGATACGCAGTATTTT. Its protein product is CASSQGDILDTQYF.

This chain links TRBV2 with TRBJ1-4; D may be TRBD1 (5 bases). This CDR3 comprises 16 residues. From germline, CDR1 is SNHLY and CDR2 FYNNEI. The germline V and J ends were trimmed by 6 bases and 2 bases, with 16 bases remaining between them. The DNA of the CDR3 is TGTGCCAGCAGAGTAGGGACCGGCGGTACTAATGAAAAACTGTTTTTT. Translating it yields CASRVGTGGTNEKLFF.

The CDR3 DNA reads as TGTGCCAGCAGTTATACACTTGCCTACGAGCAGTACTTC. It is translated as CASSYTLAYEQYF. This chain links TRBV12-3 or TRBV12-4 with TRBJ2-7; no definite D call. CDR3 length equals 13 residues. V gave up 4 bases and J gave up 2 bases, with 9 bases separating them.

This clonotype was recorded at least ten times. The J gene is TRBJ2-7, the V gene TRBV6-5; possibly TRBD1 for D (5 bases). The CDR3 has 15 residues. V lost 2 bases and J lost 4, with 15 bases in between. Germline V gene sequence: CDR1 MNHEY, CDR2 SVGAGI. CDR3: CASSYMDGAPYEQYF. CDR3 coding DNA: TGTGCCAGCAGTTACATGGATGGGGCGCCGTACGAGCAGTACTTC.

This clonotype was detected ten times or more. The genes are TRBV27 and TRBJ2-7; 7 bases map to TRBD1. This CDR3 spans 15 amino acids. The V gene's germline CDR1 is MNHEY and CDR2 SMNVEV (reference sequence). Losses at the gene ends were 3 bases for V and 2 bases for J; bases not matched to a gene: 7. CDR3 sequence reads: CASSFEGDSPYEQYF. In DNA form, the CDR3 reads TGTGCCAGCAGTTTTGAGGGGGACAGCCCCTACGAGCAGTACTTC.

This clonotype was seen ten or more times. The chain carries TRBV5-1 and TRBJ2-1; D is possibly TRBD1 (6 bases). CDR3 length equals 15 residues. With 1 base removed from V and 6 bases from J, the gap between germline ends came to 14 bases. Per germline, CDR1 SGHRS and CDR2 YFSETQ. CDR3 coding DNA: TGCGCCAGCAGCTTGTTTTCAGGGGCGGGCAATGAGCAGTTCTTC. Protein sequence: CASSLFSGAGNEQFF.

V gene TRBV29-1 combines with J gene TRBJ1-1, with a weak D call TRBD1 (6 bases). CDR1 and CDR2 from the germline V gene are SQVTM and ANQGSEA. This CDR3 is built from 15 residues. With 2 bases removed from V and 4 bases from J, the gap between germline ends came to 17 bases. CDR3 sequence: CSVELQGRFGTEAFF. In DNA, the CDR3 is TGCAGCGTTGAATTGCAGGGGCGGTTCGGCACTGAAGCTTTCTTT.

As to this clonotype: A clone one base away is much larger, so this may be a read error. The genes are TRBV6-1 and TRBJ2-1; D ambiguous. Looked up from germline, CDR1 is MNHNS and CDR2 is SASEGT. Trimming cost V 3 bases and J 10 bases, with 13 bases left between them. CDR3 length: 13 amino acids. The CDR3 region is CASSDSSPYEQFF. For the CDR3, the DNA is TGTGCCAGCAGTGACAGTTCCCCCTACGAGCAGTTCTTC.

In this sample, this clonotype turned up a few times. The chain recombines TRBV19 with TRBJ1-1, with D possibly matching TRBD1 (5 bases). CDR3 size: 15 residues. V dropped 3 bases and J dropped 1 base, with 12 bases sitting between them. Germline CDR1 LNHDA, CDR2 SQIVND (reference sequence). The DNA for the CDR3 is TGTGCCAGTAGTATTCGGGGGACGGCGAACACTGAAGCTTTCTTT. It yields the protein CASSIRGTANTEAFF.

This clonotype occurred many times. The genes are TRBV20-1 and TRBJ2-3, with TRBD1 matching 11 bases. This CDR3 is 14 amino acids long. Germline loops: CDR1 DFQATT, CDR2 SNEGSKA (reference sequence). V lost 7 bases, J lost 3 bases, and 6 bases stayed unmatched. CDR3 nucleotide sequence: TGCAGTGTCTGGGACAGGGGGTTAACAGATACGCAGTATTTT. Protein sequence: CSVWDRGLTDTQYF.

This clonotype has ten or more counts. The gene calls are TRBV11-2 and TRBJ2-3, with D unclear. The CDR3 has 15 residues. Trimming pared 0 bases from V and 2 bases from J, leaving 9 bases between. Germline CDR1 is SGHAT and CDR2 is FQNNGV. CDR3: CASSLDRRATDTQYF. The CDR3, as DNA: TGTGCCAGCAGCTTAGATCGAAGGGCCACAGATACGCAGTATTTT.

The chain employs TRBV9 and TRBJ1-2; 9 bases agree with TRBD1. J lost 8 bases, V lost 4 bases, and 9 bases had no gene match. The germline CDR1 and CDR2 sequences are SGDLS and YYNGEE. CDR3 length: 14 amino acids. The CDR3 DNA reads TGTGCCAGCAGCTCCATGACAGGGGGTGACGGCTACACCTTC. Translating gives CASSSMTGGDGYTF.

As concerns this clonotype: A much larger clone lies one base from this, so it may be a read error. The conserved phenylalanine or tryptophan normally closing the CDR3 is absent here, so this likely arose from a read error. J is TRBJ2-2 and V is TRBV30; D possibly corresponds to TRBD1 (5 bases). Trimming shortened V by 1 base and J by 4 bases, and 7 bases separated the two germline ends. The CDR3 runs 13 residues. CDR1 is GTSNPN and CDR2 is SVGIG in the germline V gene (reference sequence). CDR3 DNA: TGTGCCTGGAGTGATCAGGGCACCGGGGAGCTGTTTTCT. Encoded protein: CAWSDQGTGELFS.

The chain is built from TRBV10-2 and TRBJ2-2; TRBD2 is a possible D gene (6 bases). In germline, CDR1 is WSHSY, CDR2 SAAADI. Trimming cost V 4 bases and J 4 bases, with 10 bases left between them. The CDR3 length is 14 residues. The CDR3: CASSVLALTGELFF. CDR3 DNA sequence: TGCGCCAGCAGTGTCCTAGCGCTCACCGGGGAGCTGTTTTTT.

This clonotype has only one observation. This may arise from a read error, as a much more abundant clone is one base away. J is TRBJ2-1 and V is TRBV18, with 7 bases lining up with TRBD2. The V gene's germline CDR1 is KGHSH and CDR2 LQKENI. The CDR3 has 16 residues. Trimming at V came to 0 bases and at J to 3 bases, leaving 5 bases not matched to a gene. The DNA for the CDR3 is TGTGCCAGCTCACCACCAAGCGGGATGAGCTACAATGAGCAGTTCTTC. Protein product: CASSPPSGMSYNEQFF.